These 27 T cell receptor beta chains came from one sample sequenced in a study of blood T cell repertoires in COVID-19. The repertoire was sequenced with immunoSEQ multiplex PCR; TCRdb's copy has only in-frame clones and lacks some. The table shows over 150,000 clones, with around 94% occurring only once. Sequenced sample: peripheral blood. These receptors all stem from a man aged 30 to 45 with COVID-19, enrolled during active disease.

The rearrangement links TRBV19 to TRBJ1-2, with 9 bases aligning to TRBD1. Germline V gene sequence: CDR1 LNHDA, CDR2 SQIVND (reference sequence). The CDR3 has 18 amino acids. Germline trimming cut 5 bases from V and 6 bases from J; bases unmatched to any gene: 19. The CDR3 region is CASSRPGTGRTPKDGYTF. The CDR3 nucleotides read TGTGCCAGTAGTCGCCCAGGGACAGGGCGGACGCCTAAGGATGGCTACACCTTC.

As DNA, the CDR3 is TGTGCCACCAGTGATGGTAGCGAGGATGAGCAGTTCTTC. This sequence encodes CATSDGSEDEQFF. V usage is TRBV24-1 and J usage is TRBJ2-1, with D perhaps matching TRBD2 (5 bases). V lost 3 bases to trimming and J lost 8 bases, with 10 bases between them. The CDR3 totals 13 residues. Germline CDR1 is KGHDR and CDR2 is SFDVKD.

The genes are TRBV6-2 or TRBV6-3 and TRBJ1-1; 9 positions match TRBD1. This CDR3 has 14 residues. V was clipped by 3 bases and J by 8 bases; unmatched bases: 7. CDR1 MNHEY and CDR2 SVGEGT come from the germline V gene. CDR3 DNA: TGTGCCAGCAGTTATTTCTCCGGGACAGGGGAAGCTTTCTTT. This gives the protein CASSYFSGTGEAFF.

DNA for the CDR3: TGTGCCAGCAGCTCCGGAGCCCCCACGGGACAGGGTGAGACCCAGTACTTC. This codes for CASSSGAPTGQGETQYF. This rearrangement joins TRBV7-6 to TRBJ2-5; 9 bases align to TRBD1. CDR1 and CDR2 from the germline V gene are SGHVS and FNYEAQ. V lost 4 bases and J lost 5; bases outside the gene matches: 14. This CDR3 contains 17 residues.

The chain uses TRBV7-9 and TRBJ2-7, with D perhaps TRBD2 (5 bases). V was pared by 2 bases and J by 7 bases, with 9 bases between. This CDR3 has 12 amino acids. Germline V gives CDR1 SEHNR, CDR2 FQNEAQ (reference sequence). The CDR3 nucleotides are TGTGCCAGCAGCTTATCTGAGGGAGAGCAGTACTTC. Translation gives CASSLSEGEQYF.

The genes are TRBV27 and TRBJ1-3; 10 bases align to TRBD1. From germline, CDR1 is MNHEY and CDR2 SMNVEV (reference sequence). The CDR3 totals 15 residues. The V and J ends lost 6 bases and 4 bases, in that order; junction bases with no gene match: 6. CDR3 loop: CASSRGQGRGNTIYF. The CDR3 coding sequence is TGTGCCAGCAGCAGGGGACAGGGGAGAGGAAACACCATATATTTT.

The V gene is TRBV4-1, the J gene TRBJ1-4, with TRBD1 matching 7 bases. This CDR3 is 16 amino acids long. Germline CDR1 reads MGHRA; CDR2 reads YSYEKL. The V segment lost 2 bases and the J segment 4 bases; nucleotides outside the gene matches: 7. The CDR3 protein is CASSQPDRAINEKLFF. The CDR3 DNA reads as TGCGCCAGCAGCCAACCCGACAGGGCGATTAATGAAAAACTGTTTTTT.

The chain employs TRBV5-6 and TRBJ2-5, with TRBD1 as a possible D gene (5 bases). Germline V gives CDR1 SGHDT, CDR2 YYEEEE. The CDR3 covers 13 residues. Between the trimmed V and J ends, which lost 4 bases and 1 base, there was a span of 8 bases. CDR3 protein: CASSRQIQETQYF. In DNA, the CDR3 is TGTGCCAGCAGCCGACAGATCCAAGAGACCCAGTACTTC.

The gene calls are TRBV7-9 and TRBJ2-5; TRBD2 aligns across 7 bases. This CDR3 is 16 amino acids long. With V trimmed by 5 bases and J by 5 bases, 14 bases remained unmatched. Germline assignment: CDR1 SEHNR and CDR2 FQNEAQ (reference sequence). The CDR3 loop reads CASSLRTSSYEETQYF. The CDR3 coding sequence is TGTGCCAGCAGCCTAAGGACTAGTTCTTATGAGGAGACCCAGTACTTC.

The chain joins TRBV18 to TRBJ1-2, with 10 bases fitting TRBD1. The CDR3 contains 16 residues. Per the germline V gene, CDR1 is KGHSH and CDR2 is LQKENI. V shed 3 bases, J shed 1 base, and the junction held 5 bases outside the gene matches. The CDR3 here is CASSPGQGGHNYGYTF. CDR3 nucleotide sequence: TGTGCCAGCTCACCCGGACAGGGGGGACATAACTATGGCTACACCTTC.

The chain joins TRBV19 to TRBJ2-3, with a tentative D call TRBD1 (5 bases). Trimming stripped 0 bases from V and 2 bases from J, with 9 bases between. In germline, CDR1 is LNHDA, CDR2 SQIVND (reference sequence). This CDR3 comprises 15 residues. The CDR3 sequence: CASSIDEGATDTQYF. Written as DNA, the CDR3 is TGTGCCAGTAGTATAGATGAAGGGGCCACAGATACGCAGTATTTT.

The rearrangement joins TRBV7-9 to TRBJ1-2; D remains ambiguous. Trimming removed 2 bases at V and 0 bases at J, with 16 bases between. From germline, CDR1 is SEHNR and CDR2 FQNEAQ (reference sequence). The CDR3 runs 17 residues. The CDR3 spells CASSLREGPLTNYGYTF. The CDR3 DNA reads TGTGCCAGCAGCTTAAGGGAGGGCCCTTTAACTAACTATGGCTACACCTTC.

The count of this clone is one. The chain joins TRBV11-2 to TRBJ1-3; the D is unclear. Germline V gives CDR1 SGHAT, CDR2 FQNNGV. The CDR3 length is 16 residues. The V end was cut by 1 base, the J end by 2 bases, with 12 bases between. In nucleotides, the CDR3 is TGTGCCAGCAGCTTAGTAGGATCCGGGGCTGGAAACACCATATATTTT. This sequence encodes CASSLVGSGAGNTIYF.

The genes are TRBV6-5 and TRBJ2-5, with a weak D call TRBD1 (6 bases). Deletions cut 2 bases from V and 0 bases from J, with 7 bases between. The CDR3 is 14 residues long. Looked up from germline, CDR1 is MNHEY and CDR2 is SVGAGI. The CDR3 DNA sequence: TGTGCCAGCAGTTACGACAGGAACCAAGAGACCCAGTACTTC. Protein: CASSYDRNQETQYF.

The V and J genes are TRBV11-3 and TRBJ2-7, with 10 bases aligning to TRBD2. The V and J ends lost 2 bases and 9 bases, in that order; junction bases with no gene match: 7. Per germline, CDR1 SGHNT and CDR2 YENEEA. The CDR3 is 14 residues long. The CDR3 DNA sequence: TGTGCCAGCAGCTTAAGCAGCGGGGGGGCCCCGCAGTACTTC. Translated, it gives CASSLSSGGAPQYF.

The V and J genes are TRBV27 and TRBJ2-1; D is possibly TRBD2 (5 bases). This CDR3 is 13 amino acids long. The V and J ends lost 3 bases and 7 bases respectively, with 10 bases between them. Germline CDR1 is MNHEY and CDR2 is SMNVEV (reference sequence). The CDR3 is CASSFGLNNEQFF. CDR3 nucleotide sequence: TGTGCCAGCAGTTTCGGACTGAATAATGAGCAGTTCTTC.

The DNA of the CDR3 is TGTGCCACCAGTGATTTGAGGGACAGTGTCGGCTACACCTTC. Translated, it gives CATSDLRDSVGYTF. The rearrangement uses TRBV24-1 and TRBJ1-2; 7 bases map to TRBD1. CDR1 is KGHDR, CDR2 SFDVKD, per germline. V lost 0 bases to trimming and J lost 8 bases; unmatched junction nucleotides: 5. The CDR3 has 14 residues.

The rearrangement uses TRBV14 and TRBJ1-4, with TRBD1 matching over 7 bases. CDR3 size: 14 residues. The ends lost 6 bases at V and 5 bases at J; junction bases unmatched: 6. The germline V gene has CDR1 SGHDN and CDR2 FVKESK. The DNA of the CDR3 is TGTGCCAGCAGACATTCAGGGGGGAATGAAAAACTGTTTTTT. This encodes CASRHSGGNEKLFF.

The V call is TRBV5-1, the J call TRBJ2-5, with a weak D call TRBD2 (6 bases). CDR1 is SGHRS, CDR2 YFSETQ, per germline. Trimming left V 0 bases short and J 0 bases short, with 6 bases between. CDR3 length: 14 residues. The CDR3 bases are TGCGCCAGCAGCTTGGGCGGGGACCAAGAGACCCAGTACTTC. It translates to CASSLGGDQETQYF.

The chain has TRBV27 and TRBJ1-1, with a possible D match to TRBD1 (6 bases). Germline CDR1 MNHEY, CDR2 SMNVEV (reference sequence). V was pared by 3 bases and J by 8 bases, with 10 bases between. This CDR3 spans 12 amino acids. The CDR3 nucleotides read TGTGCCAGCAGTTTGGGGGGGCAGGAAGCTTTCTTT. This translates into CASSLGGQEAFF.

V usage is TRBV29-1 and J usage is TRBJ1-1; D might be TRBD1 (6 bases). V gave up 7 bases and J gave up 3 bases, with 15 bases separating them. Per germline, CDR1 SQVTM and CDR2 ANQGSEA. This CDR3 is 13 amino acids long. The CDR3 sequence is CSAVGPGDTEAFF. Here the CDR3 DNA reads TGCAGCGCCGTAGGGCCAGGGGACACTGAAGCTTTCTTT.

The chain combines TRBV4-1 with TRBJ1-1; a weak D match, TRBD1 (5 bases). This CDR3 is built from 17 residues. In germline, CDR1 is MGHRA, CDR2 YSYEKL. Deletions cut 2 bases from V and 1 base from J, with 17 bases between. CDR3 amino acids: CASSQSRVSAKNTEAFF. The DNA of the CDR3 is TGCGCCAGCAGCCAATCCAGGGTATCTGCCAAGAACACTGAAGCTTTCTTT.

The rearrangement joins TRBV27 to TRBJ2-3; TRBD1 aligns across 7 bases. Germline assignment: CDR1 MNHEY and CDR2 SMNVEV (reference sequence). The CDR3 is made up of 15 amino acids. V shed 4 bases, J shed 2 bases, and the junction held 6 bases outside the gene matches. The CDR3 nucleotides read TGTGCCAGCAGTTCCGACAGGGCCCCCACAGATACGCAGTATTTT. Its protein is CASSSDRAPTDTQYF.

This CDR3 reads CASSQVAGGNGEKLFF. DNA of the CDR3: TGTGCCAGCAGCCAAGTTGCGGGGGGCAACGGTGAAAAACTGTTTTTT. The rearrangement links TRBV3-1 (or the pseudogene TRBV3-2) to TRBJ1-4, with D tentatively TRBD1 (6 bases). The germline V gene encodes CDR1 LGHDT and CDR2 YNNKEL (reference sequence). This CDR3 region has 16 residues. With 1 base removed from V and 7 bases from J, the gap between germline ends came to 16 bases.

The gene calls are TRBV19 and TRBJ2-3; TRBD2 agrees at 11 bases. Looked up from germline, CDR1 is LNHDA and CDR2 is SQIVND (reference sequence). V was clipped by 7 bases and J by 5 bases; unmatched bases: 8. CDR3 length: 15 amino acids. The CDR3 region has the DNA TGTGCCAGTACCAAACTAGCGGGGGTCCAAGATACGCAGTATTTT. Translating it yields CASTKLAGVQDTQYF.

J is TRBJ1-2 and V is TRBV10-1; 9 bases are a match to TRBD1. Per the germline V gene, CDR1 is WNHNN and CDR2 is SYGVQD (reference sequence). The CDR3 runs 13 residues. With V trimmed by 6 bases and J by 7 bases, 6 bases remained unmatched. The CDR3 region has the DNA TGCGCCAGCAGCCGGGACAGGGTCTCTGGCTACACCTTC. Amino acid sequence: CASSRDRVSGYTF.

The V and J genes are TRBV29-1 and TRBJ2-7, with 9 bases identical to TRBD1. The CDR3 length is 12 residues. Per germline, CDR1 SQVTM and CDR2 ANQGSEA. The V gene end was trimmed by 5 bases and the J gene end by 3 bases; junction bases not matched to a gene: 2. The CDR3 loop is CSVRQGVYEQYF. CDR3 DNA sequence: TGCAGCGTTCGACAGGGGGTCTACGAGCAGTACTTC.